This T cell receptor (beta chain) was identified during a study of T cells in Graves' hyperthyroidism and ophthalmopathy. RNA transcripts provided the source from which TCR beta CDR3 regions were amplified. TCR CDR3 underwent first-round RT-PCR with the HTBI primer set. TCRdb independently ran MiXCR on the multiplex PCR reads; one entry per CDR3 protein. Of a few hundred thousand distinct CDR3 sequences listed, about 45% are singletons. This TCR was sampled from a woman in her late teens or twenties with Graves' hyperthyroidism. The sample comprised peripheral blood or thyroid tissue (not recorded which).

The CDR3 DNA follows: TGTGCCAGCCGCTCCGGGACAGGGGCGGTAAAACTGTTTTTT. This sequence encodes CASRSGTGAVKLFF. The gene calls are TRBV6-1 and TRBJ1-4, with 10 nucleotides matching TRBD1. Trimming at V came to 8 bases and at J to 10 bases, leaving 10 bases not matched to a gene. This CDR3 has 14 residues. CDR1 and CDR2 (germline): MNHNS, SASEGT.